This TCR beta chain derives from a study of T cell responses to AZD1222 COVID-19 vaccine. Sequencing used immunoSEQ multiplex PCR; TCRdb keeps in-frame clones, though not all of them. The sample gives approximately 150,000 clones, 75% to 90% of which show up once; approximately 4% is in the top ten. This CDR3 is 14 amino acids long. Germline V lookup: CDR1 MDHEN, CDR2 SYDVKM. Between the trimmed V and J ends, which lost 6 bases and 0 bases, there was a span of 11 bases. This specimen was peripheral blood, taken 28 days after the second dose of the MenACWY control vaccine. The clonotype comes from an adult who received the MenACWY meningococcal vaccine as a control. The V gene is TRBV28, the J gene TRBJ2-5; possible D gene TRBD1, 6 bases. The CDR3 reads CASSGTPHQETQYF. CDR3 nucleotide sequence: TGTGCCAGCAGCGGGACACCGCACCAAGAGACCCAGTACTTC.